This TCR beta chain was identified during a study of cytomegalovirus exposure and HLA in healthy donors (dated by TCRdb to the late 2010s). For the study in its entirety: The 670 or so repertoires of the first cohort and the 120 validation repertoires were produced on the same platform, according to a later analysis. To predict cytomegalovirus infection status, the study brought together high-throughput TCR immunosequencing, statistical association of individual TCRs with disease status, and machine learning. The study aimed to test whether signatures of past pathogen exposure could be identified by cataloging public T cell receptors. In addition to the first cohort of roughly 700 subjects, a separate validation cohort of 120 different subjects was used. Broad study findings and their caveats: Most TCR sequences were observed very rarely across donors, whereas some public TCRs were present in many individuals. All 110 or so repertoires were used to score co-occurrence in the validation cohort in a later analysis, because that analysis had no HLA typing for the cohort. In a later analysis, TCRs clustered in the first cohort were found to also tend to co-occur in the approximately 120 validation repertoires, with about 93% of cluster scores above 0. A total of 150 to 200 TCR beta chains were listed by the study as associated with cytomegalovirus. The classifier was reported to diagnose cytomegalovirus status with high specificity and sensitivity in both the original cohort and the validation cohort. In vitro tests confirmed that a few of the cytomegalovirus-associated TCR beta chains recognize cytomegalovirus antigens. The authors suggested that the approach could potentially be extended to other disease states and immunological phenotypes.

The receptor library was made with the immunoSEQ multiplex PCR assay. In the source study's methods: A statistical classification framework was developed to diagnose cytomegalovirus status using the catalog of TCR beta chain sequences. This immuneACCESS table, as held by TCRdb, lists in-frame sequences with V and J called but not all clones. Of the missing ones, under half trace to an unresolved V gene in checked studies; the others have no known cause. V, J and clone size are taken as reported in that table, and D and trimming were inferred from the DNA itself. The sample table lists around 300,000 clones, roughly 90% of them with a count of one. The biggest ten clones account for approximately 1.1% of the sample. Turning to this clone: Its antigen is still unknown. Base qualities are missing; no much larger clone stands one base away.

The germline V gene specifies MGHDK as CDR1 and SYGVNS as CDR2. The CDR3 has 15 amino acids, counting the end cysteine and phenylalanine. Of the read, only the CDR3 DNA is kept; its 45 bases are in frame from base 1. The germline V end is reduced by 7 bases and the J end by 8 bases; junction bases left unmatched: 10. Donors formed part of the validation cohort, which comprised about 130 subjects and was distinct from the first cohort of under 850 subjects. The rearrangement combines TRBV25-1 with TRBJ2-3, with TRBD2 matching 12 junction bases. The sequencing input was PBMCs. This TCR was recovered from a woman younger than 45 in good health and CMV-seropositive. DNA sequence: TGTGCCAGCACCACACTAGCGGGGGGCTTAGGTACGCAGTATTTT. It translates to CASTTLAGGLGTQYF.